This TCR beta chain was found in a study of blood T cell repertoires in COVID-19. For the study at large: The United States, Italy and Spain provided the acute and convalescent COVID-19 samples. In each case, the material was cDNA or gDNA derived from T cells, B-cell-depleted T cells, or PBMCs.

Original methodology: Estimates of nucleated cell counts were drawn from the amplification of reference gene primers. Profiling relied on immunoSEQ multiplex PCR, and the TCRdb table lists in-frame clones only, not all of them. V, J and clone size are those of that table, while D and trimming were read from the DNA. The profile covers about 250,000 clones, with 88% appearing a single time and around 6.6% taken by the ten largest. The Seattle patients, enrolled during active infection, were followed longitudinally. Sequenced input: peripheral blood. The clonotype originates from a woman in her thirties with COVID-19, enrolled during active disease.

CDR3 coding DNA: TGTGCCAGCAGCCGCATGGCCAGGCATAGCAATCAGCCCCAGCATTTT. Translated, it gives CASSRMARHSNQPQHF. The chain combines TRBV7-8 with TRBJ1-5; D is ambiguous. From germline, CDR1 is SGHVS and CDR2 FQNEAQ. V was trimmed by 5 bases and J by 0 bases, leaving 14 bases between them. The CDR3 sequence is 16 residues long. The variable domain in full, with the rest retrieved from reference TRBV7-8 and TRBJ1-5, is GAGVSQSPRYKVAKRGQDVALRCDPISGHVSLFWYQQALGQGPEFLTYFQNEAQLDKSGLPSDRFFAERPEGSVSTLKIQRTQQEDSAVYLCASSRMARHSNQPQHFGDGTRLSIL.